Following are 12 T cell receptor beta chains from one sample sequenced in a study of blood T cells in healthy people across ages. The authors ran a second PCR of about 7 to 11 cycles using a sample-barcoded 5' primer and a J-beta primer mix. Each CDR3 protein gets one entry after TCRdb re-called the 5' RACE reads with MiXCR. The sample records over 600,000 distinct CDR3 sequences, around 21% being singletons. Sequenced input: blood. Source of these receptors: a man in his 70s in good health.

The chain joins TRBV4-1 to TRBJ2-2; D is possibly TRBD2 (6 bases). The CDR3 covers 15 residues. Germline CDR1 is MGHRA and CDR2 is YSYEKL. V shed 5 bases and J shed 6 bases, with 16 bases lying between them. CDR3 sequence reads: CASSNDGRGAGELFF. The CDR3 DNA reads TGCGCCAGCAGCAATGACGGGAGAGGGGCCGGGGAGCTGTTTTTT.

This clonotype was seen a few times. This chain uses TRBV2 with TRBJ1-4; 9 nucleotides match TRBD1. Trimming cost V 6 bases and J 4 bases; bases outside gene matches: 3. CDR1 and CDR2 (germline): SNHLY, FYNNEI. There are 14 residues in the CDR3. CDR3 in DNA: TGTGCCAGCAGGGCGGACAGGGGTAATGAAAAACTGTTTTTT. This gives the protein CASRADRGNEKLFF. Looking up the rest from reference TRBV2 and TRBJ1-4 gives the full variable domain: EPEVTQTPSHQVTQMGQEVILRCVPISNHLYFYWYRQILGQKVEFLVSFYNNEISEKSEIFDDQFSVERPDGSNFTLKIRSTKLEDSAMYFCASRADRGNEKLFFGSGTQLSVL.

This clonotype occurred a few times. The rearrangement uses TRBV5-6 and TRBJ1-3; maybe TRBD1 (6 bases). V was pared by 4 bases and J by 2 bases, with 10 bases between. Germline values: CDR1 SGHDT, CDR2 YYEEEE. CDR3 length: 14 amino acids. The CDR3 is CASSAGTPGNTIYF. The DNA for the CDR3 is TGTGCCAGCAGCGCCGGGACACCTGGAAACACCATATATTTT.

This clonotype appeared a few times. The junction shows a germline mismatch at one end, possibly a read error. The chain uses TRBV6-2 or TRBV6-3 and TRBJ2-1; 12 nucleotides match TRBD2. The CDR3 is 18 amino acids. CDR1 is MNHEY and CDR2 is SVGEGT in the germline V gene. CDR3 region: CAGSYLAGGPGSYNEQFF. The CDR3 region has the DNA TGTGCCGGCAGTTACCTAGCGGGAGGGCCCGGATCCTACAATGAGCAGTTCTTC.

This clonotype occurred many times. This rearrangement joins TRBV27 to TRBJ1-2, with 9 bases matching TRBD1. Germline V gene data show CDR1 as MNHEY and CDR2 as SMNVEV (reference sequence). This CDR3 contains 16 residues. J gave up 8 bases and V 5 bases, and 15 bases lay outside the gene matches. The CDR3, as DNA: TGTGCCAGCAGTACTTACGCCGATTGGGACAGGGAGGGCTACACCTTC. This encodes CASSTYADWDREGYTF.

Of note for this clonotype: Mismatch with germline at one junction end may stem from a read error. This sequence joins TRBV12-3 or TRBV12-4 and TRBJ2-7, with 8 bases aligning to TRBD2. The CDR3 sequence is 15 residues long. CDR3 sequence (DNA): TGTGCCAGCAGTTTAGGAGGGCTAGCGGGTTACGAGCAGTATTTC. It yields the protein CASSLGGLAGYEQYF.

In the case of this clonotype: A much more abundant neighbour one base away suggests this may be a read error. The rearrangement links TRBV4-2 to TRBJ1-1; D not certain. The CDR3 runs 12 residues. Germline V gene sequence: CDR1 LGHNA, CDR2 YNFKEQ. The V gene lost 0 bases and the J gene lost 4 bases, with 3 bases spanning the gap. The CDR3 bases are TGTGCCAGCAGCCAAGACGGCACTGAAGCTTTCTTT. Amino acids: CASSQDGTEAFF.

This clonotype was recorded a few times. The chain couples TRBV2 to TRBJ2-1; D gene uncertain. The CDR3 extends over 14 amino acids. V lost 4 bases and J 9 bases, leaving 16 bases between the germline ends. Germline-derived CDR1 and CDR2 are SNHLY and FYNNEI. The CDR3 sequence: CASSGPSLATEQFF. The CDR3 DNA follows: TGTGCCAGCAGTGGCCCGTCGTTGGCAACTGAGCAGTTCTTC.

This sequence joins TRBV5-1 and TRBJ1-2; TRBD1 matches 7 bases. This CDR3 has 15 amino acids. With V trimmed by 4 bases and J by 0 bases, 6 bases remained unmatched. Germline V lookup: CDR1 SGHRS, CDR2 YFSETQ. This CDR3 is CASSTTGTANYGYTF. As DNA, the CDR3 is TGCGCCAGCAGCACGACCGGGACAGCTAACTATGGCTACACCTTC.

This clonotype was found a few times. J is TRBJ2-5 and V is TRBV5-1; possible D gene TRBD1, 7 bases. Germline V gene lookup returns CDR1 SGHRS and CDR2 YFSETQ. The CDR3 extends over 14 amino acids. V was pared by 4 bases and J by 2 bases, with 12 bases between. The CDR3 here is CASSAGQRQETQYF. The CDR3 coding sequence is TGCGCCAGCAGCGCGGGACAGAGACAAGAGACCCAGTACTTC.

V and J are TRBV5-1 and TRBJ2-3; 10 nucleotides line up with TRBD2. This CDR3 spans 16 amino acids. CDR1 and CDR2 (germline): SGHRS, YFSETQ. The trim removed 2 bases at V and 1 base at J, leaving 4 bases unmatched. CDR3: CASSFGLAEGTDTQYF. CDR3 bases: TGCGCCAGCAGCTTCGGACTAGCGGAAGGCACAGATACGCAGTATTTT.

The rearrangement links TRBV28 to TRBJ2-4, with D tentatively TRBD1 (6 bases). The V end was cut by 3 bases, the J end by 0 bases, with 9 bases between. CDR1 and CDR2 (germline): MDHEN, SYDVKM. This CDR3 spans 15 amino acids. Here the CDR3 DNA reads TGTGCCAGCAGTTTGACAGGAATAGCCAAAAACATTCAGTACTTC. This gives the protein CASSLTGIAKNIQYF.